Shown below are 11 T cell receptor beta chains from a single sample sequenced in a study of CXCR3-negative and CXCR3-positive naive CD8 T cells. Antigens of these TCRs are unknown. UMI-labeled 5' RACE TRB cDNA libraries were prepared from the cells. Reanalyzing the 5' RACE reads, TCRdb keeps one entry per CDR3 protein, without DNA. The sample data list 50,000 to 60,000 distinct CDR3 sequences. Broader study findings: For CXCR3-positive naive cells, TRB CDR3s were more hydrophobic than those of CXCR3-negative naive cells.

Sequencing was carried out using naive CXCR3+ CD8+ T cells from blood. Subset defined: CD45RO-CCR7+CD27+CD95- naive CD8+ T cells expressing CXCR3 (TNR3+). The receptors here all came from a human donor in good health. Some clones in this sample may be carry-over from other donors' samples.

The chain recombines TRBV20-1 with TRBJ2-1; the D gene TCRdb calls, TRBD1, cannot be checked with no DNA. The CDR3 runs 16 residues. In germline, CDR1 is DFQATT, CDR2 SNEGSKA (reference sequence). This chain's CDR3 is CSGKKGGGSSYNEQFF.

This sequence joins TRBV11-2 and TRBJ1-2; TCRdb reports TRBD1, a call that lacks DNA to check it against. CDR3 size: 14 residues. The germline gives CDR1 SGHAT, CDR2 FQNNGV. The chain's CDR3 is CASSPGFGHYGYTF.

V and J are TRBV5-8 and TRBJ2-5; there is no DNA to check the TCRdb D call of TRBD1. This CDR3 spans 14 amino acids. Per germline, CDR1 SGHTS and CDR2 YDEGEE. Here the CDR3 reads CASSPGQGLETQYF. Full variable domain (outside the CDR3, taken from reference TRBV5-8 and TRBJ2-5): EAGVTQSPTHLIKTRGQQATLRCSPISGHTSVYWYQQALGLGLQFLLWYDEGEERNRGNFPPRFSGRQFPNYSSELNVNALELEDSALYLCASSPGQGLETQYFGPGTRLLVL.

The chain carries TRBV20-1 and TRBJ1-2; the TCRdb D gene call, TRBD1, has no DNA to confirm it. The CDR3 loop spans 12 amino acids. The germline V gene has CDR1 DFQATT and CDR2 SNEGSKA (reference sequence). CDR3 region: CSARDSGGGYTF.

This CDR3 is CASSLGWGSSYNEQFF. The V and J genes are TRBV11-2 and TRBJ2-1. This CDR3 contains 16 residues. Germline V gene data show CDR1 as SGHAT and CDR2 as FQNNGV.

The chain employs TRBV6-2 or TRBV6-3 and TRBJ2-3. Germline-derived CDR1 and CDR2 are MNHEY and SVGEGT. This CDR3 has 13 amino acids. The CDR3 spells CASTQLATDTQYF.

The chain joins TRBV6-6 to TRBJ2-5; checking the TCRdb D call of TRBD2 is not possible without DNA. CDR3 length: 15 residues. Germline CDR1 is MNHNY and CDR2 is SVGAGI (reference sequence). The CDR3 is CASSSPETRKETQYF.

The rearrangement uses TRBV4-1 and TRBJ2-7; TCRdb designates TRBD1, a call that cannot be tested without DNA. Germline V gene data show CDR1 as MGHRA and CDR2 as YSYEKL. The CDR3 is made up of 15 amino acids. The CDR3 reads CASSQDRSTAYEQYF.

Here the CDR3 reads CASRVLRDRYGELFF. This chain connects TRBV12-3 or TRBV12-4 to TRBJ2-2; the D call from TCRdb, TRBD1, cannot be confirmed without DNA. The CDR3 is 15 residues long.

Here the CDR3 reads CASSGPGREETQYF. The chain is built from TRBV25-1 and TRBJ2-5; TCRdb lists TRBD2, though no DNA is available to test this call. Germline loops: CDR1 MGHDK, CDR2 SYGVNS. The CDR3 loop spans 14 amino acids.

V usage is TRBV15 and J usage is TRBJ2-3; no DNA is available, so the TRBD2 call from TCRdb remains unchecked. The CDR3 is 14 amino acids. Germline CDR1 is LNHNV and CDR2 is YYDKDF (reference sequence). The CDR3 reads CATSIGGGYEEQYF.